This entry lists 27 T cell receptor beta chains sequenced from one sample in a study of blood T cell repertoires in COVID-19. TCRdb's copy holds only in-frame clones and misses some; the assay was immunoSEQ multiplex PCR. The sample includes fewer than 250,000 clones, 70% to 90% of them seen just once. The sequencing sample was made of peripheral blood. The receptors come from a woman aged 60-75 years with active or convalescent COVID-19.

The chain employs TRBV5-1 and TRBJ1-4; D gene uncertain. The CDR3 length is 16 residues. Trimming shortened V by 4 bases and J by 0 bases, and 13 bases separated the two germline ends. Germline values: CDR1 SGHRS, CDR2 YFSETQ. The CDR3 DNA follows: TGCGCCAGCAGCCCACGGACTGATGCAACTAATGAAAAACTGTTTTTT. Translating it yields CASSPRTDATNEKLFF.

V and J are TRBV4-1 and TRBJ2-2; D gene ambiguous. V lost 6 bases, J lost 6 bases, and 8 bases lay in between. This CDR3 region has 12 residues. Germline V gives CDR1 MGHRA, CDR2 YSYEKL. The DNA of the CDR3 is TGCGCCAGCAGTGTTATTCCCGGGGAGCTGTTTTTT. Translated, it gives CASSVIPGELFF.

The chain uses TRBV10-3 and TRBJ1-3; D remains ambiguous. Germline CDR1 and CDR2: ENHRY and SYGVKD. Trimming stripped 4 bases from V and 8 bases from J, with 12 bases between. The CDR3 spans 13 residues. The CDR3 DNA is TGTGCCATCAGTGCTGGACCGGGAGACACCATATATTTT. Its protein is CAISAGPGDTIYF.

CDR3 DNA sequence: TGTGCCAGCAGTGACTCGGGGGGGAAAAGAAACACCATATATTTT. It yields the protein CASSDSGGKRNTIYF. The V gene is TRBV6-4, the J gene TRBJ1-3; perhaps TRBD1 as D (5 bases). Trimming cost V 0 bases and J 5 bases, with 11 bases left between them. Germline CDR1 is MRHNA and CDR2 is SNTAGT. The CDR3 length is 15 residues.

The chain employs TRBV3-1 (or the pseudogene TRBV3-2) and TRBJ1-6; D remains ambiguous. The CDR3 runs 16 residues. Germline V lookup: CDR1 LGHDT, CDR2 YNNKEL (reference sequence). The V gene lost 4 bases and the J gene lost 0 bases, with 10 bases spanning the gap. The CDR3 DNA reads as TGTGCCAGCAGCCCTAGACTGAGCTCCTATAATTCACCCCTCCACTTT. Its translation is CASSPRLSSYNSPLHF.

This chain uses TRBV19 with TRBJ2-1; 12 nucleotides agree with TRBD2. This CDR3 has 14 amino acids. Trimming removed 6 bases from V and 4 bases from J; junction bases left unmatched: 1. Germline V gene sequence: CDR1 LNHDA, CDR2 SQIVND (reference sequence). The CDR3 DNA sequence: TGTGCCAGTAGACTAGCGGGAGGATACAATGAGCAGTTCTTC. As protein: CASRLAGGYNEQFF.

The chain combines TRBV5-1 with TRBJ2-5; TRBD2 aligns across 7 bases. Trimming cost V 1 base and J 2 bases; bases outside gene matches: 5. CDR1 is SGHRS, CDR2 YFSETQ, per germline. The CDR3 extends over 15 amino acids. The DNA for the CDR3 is TGCGCCAGCAGCTTGCGGGGGGAGTGGCAAGAGACCCAGTACTTC. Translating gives CASSLRGEWQETQYF.

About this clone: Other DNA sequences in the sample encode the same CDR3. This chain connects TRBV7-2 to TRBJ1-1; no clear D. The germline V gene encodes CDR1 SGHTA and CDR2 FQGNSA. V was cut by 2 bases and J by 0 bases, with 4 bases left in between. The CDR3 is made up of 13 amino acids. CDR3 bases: TGTGCCAGCAGCTTATCTCTGAACACTGAAGCTTTCTTT. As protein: CASSLSLNTEAFF.

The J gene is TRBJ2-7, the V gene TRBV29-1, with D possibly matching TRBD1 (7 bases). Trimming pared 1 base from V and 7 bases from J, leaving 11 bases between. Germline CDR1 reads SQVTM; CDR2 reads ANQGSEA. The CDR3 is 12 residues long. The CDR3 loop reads CSVEGTGGEQYF. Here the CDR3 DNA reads TGCAGCGTTGAAGGGACAGGAGGGGAGCAGTACTTC.

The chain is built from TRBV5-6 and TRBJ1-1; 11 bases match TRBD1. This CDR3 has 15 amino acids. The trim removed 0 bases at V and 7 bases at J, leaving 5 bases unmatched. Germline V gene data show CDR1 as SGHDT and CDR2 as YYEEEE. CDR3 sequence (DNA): TGTGCCAGCAGCTTGGGGACAGGGGGCTTTGATGAAGCTTTCTTT. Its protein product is CASSLGTGGFDEAFF.

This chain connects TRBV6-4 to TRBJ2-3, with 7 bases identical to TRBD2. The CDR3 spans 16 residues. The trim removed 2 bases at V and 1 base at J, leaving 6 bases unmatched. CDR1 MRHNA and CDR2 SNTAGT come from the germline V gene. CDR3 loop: CASSDGSTSGTDTQYF. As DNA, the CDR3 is TGTGCCAGCAGTGACGGATCTACTAGCGGCACAGATACGCAGTATTTT.

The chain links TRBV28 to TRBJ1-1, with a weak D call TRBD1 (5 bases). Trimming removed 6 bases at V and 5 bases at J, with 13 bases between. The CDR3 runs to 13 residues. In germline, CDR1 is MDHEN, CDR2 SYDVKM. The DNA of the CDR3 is TGTGCCAGCAGCTTTAGGGGCAGTACTGAAGCTTTCTTT. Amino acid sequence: CASSFRGSTEAFF.

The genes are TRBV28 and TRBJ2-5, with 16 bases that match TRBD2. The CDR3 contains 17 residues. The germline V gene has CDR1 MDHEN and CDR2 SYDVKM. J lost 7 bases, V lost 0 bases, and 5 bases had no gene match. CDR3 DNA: TGTGCCAGCAGTTTATGGGGACTAGCGGGGGGGCAGAGGACCCAGTACTTC. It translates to CASSLWGLAGGQRTQYF.

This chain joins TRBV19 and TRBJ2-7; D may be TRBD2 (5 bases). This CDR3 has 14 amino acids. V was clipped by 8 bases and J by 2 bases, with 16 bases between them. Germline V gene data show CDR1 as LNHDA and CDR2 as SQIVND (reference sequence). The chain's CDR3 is CASSQHAGPYEQYF. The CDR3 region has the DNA TGTGCCAGTTCTCAGCATGCGGGCCCCTACGAGCAGTACTTC.

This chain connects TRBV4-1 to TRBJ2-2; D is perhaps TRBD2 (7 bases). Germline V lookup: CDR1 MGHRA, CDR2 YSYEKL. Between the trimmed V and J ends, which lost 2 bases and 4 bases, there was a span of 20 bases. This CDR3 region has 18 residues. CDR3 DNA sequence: TGCGCCAGCAGCCAACTGGGCGGGGGCCAGGCGGGCACCGGGGAGCTGTTTTTT. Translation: CASSQLGGGQAGTGELFF.

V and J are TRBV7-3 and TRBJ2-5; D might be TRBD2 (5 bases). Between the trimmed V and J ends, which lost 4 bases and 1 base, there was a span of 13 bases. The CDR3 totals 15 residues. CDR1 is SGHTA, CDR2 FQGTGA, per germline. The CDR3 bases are TGTGCCAGCAGCTACAGACCGGGATTCCAAGAGACCCAGTACTTC. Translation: CASSYRPGFQETQYF.

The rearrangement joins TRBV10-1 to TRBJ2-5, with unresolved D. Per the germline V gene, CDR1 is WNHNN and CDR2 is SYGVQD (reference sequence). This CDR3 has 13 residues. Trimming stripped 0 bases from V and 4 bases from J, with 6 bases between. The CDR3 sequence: CASSESPRETQYF. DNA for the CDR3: TGCGCCAGCAGTGAGTCCCCGCGAGAGACCCAGTACTTC.

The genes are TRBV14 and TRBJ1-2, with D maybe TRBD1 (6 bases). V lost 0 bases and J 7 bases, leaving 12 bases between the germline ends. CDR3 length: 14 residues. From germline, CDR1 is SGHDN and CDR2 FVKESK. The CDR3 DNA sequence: TGTGCCAGCAGCCAAGATCTGGGGGCGGGTGGCTACACCTTC. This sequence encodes CASSQDLGAGGYTF.

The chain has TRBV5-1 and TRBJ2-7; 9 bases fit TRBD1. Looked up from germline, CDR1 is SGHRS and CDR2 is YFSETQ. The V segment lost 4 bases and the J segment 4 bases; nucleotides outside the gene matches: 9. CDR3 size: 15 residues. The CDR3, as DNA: TGCGCCAGCAGCCCGGGACAGGGAGGAAGGTACGAGCAGTACGTC. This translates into CASSPGQGGRYEQYV.

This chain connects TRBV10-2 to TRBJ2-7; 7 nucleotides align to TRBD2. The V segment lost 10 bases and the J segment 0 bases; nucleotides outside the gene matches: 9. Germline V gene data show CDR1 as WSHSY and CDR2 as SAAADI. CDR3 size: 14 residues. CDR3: CATKERGFSYEQYF. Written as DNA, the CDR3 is TGCGCCACCAAAGAGCGGGGTTTCTCCTACGAGCAGTACTTC.

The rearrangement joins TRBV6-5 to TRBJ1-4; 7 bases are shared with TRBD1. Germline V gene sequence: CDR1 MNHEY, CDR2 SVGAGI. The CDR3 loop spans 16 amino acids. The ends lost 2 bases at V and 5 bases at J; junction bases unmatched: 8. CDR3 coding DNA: TGTGCCAGCAGTTACACTTACAGGGGCCCGAATGAAAAACTGTTTTTT. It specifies CASSYTYRGPNEKLFF.

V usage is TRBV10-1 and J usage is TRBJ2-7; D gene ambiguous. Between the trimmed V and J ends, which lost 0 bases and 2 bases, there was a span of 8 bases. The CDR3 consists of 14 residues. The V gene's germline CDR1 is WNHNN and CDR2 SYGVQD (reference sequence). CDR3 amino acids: CASSESGQPYEQYF. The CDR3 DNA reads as TGCGCCAGCAGTGAGTCGGGCCAACCCTACGAGCAGTACTTC.

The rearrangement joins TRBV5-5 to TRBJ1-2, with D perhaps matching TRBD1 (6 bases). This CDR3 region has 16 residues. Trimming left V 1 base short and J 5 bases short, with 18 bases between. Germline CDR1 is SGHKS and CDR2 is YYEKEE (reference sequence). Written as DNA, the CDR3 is TGTGCCAGCAGCTTGCGCCCGGACAGAATCTCGTATGGCTACACCTTC. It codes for CASSLRPDRISYGYTF. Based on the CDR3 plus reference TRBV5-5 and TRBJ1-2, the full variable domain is DAGVTQSPTHLIKTRGQQVTLRCSPISGHKSVSWYQQVLGQGPQFIFQYYEKEERGRGNFPDRFSARQFPNYSSELNVNALLLGDSALYLCASSLRPDRISYGYTFGSGTRLTVV.

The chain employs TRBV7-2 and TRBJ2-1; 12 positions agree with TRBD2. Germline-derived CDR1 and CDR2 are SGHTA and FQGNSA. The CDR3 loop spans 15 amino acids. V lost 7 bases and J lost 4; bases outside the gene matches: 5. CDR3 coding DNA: TGTGCCAGCACTATACTAGCGGGGGGATACAATGAGCAGTTCTTC. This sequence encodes CASTILAGGYNEQFF.

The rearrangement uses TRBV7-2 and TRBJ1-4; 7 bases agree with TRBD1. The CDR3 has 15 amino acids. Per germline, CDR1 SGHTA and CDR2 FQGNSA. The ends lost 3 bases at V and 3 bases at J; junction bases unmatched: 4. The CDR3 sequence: CASSFTGTANEKLFF. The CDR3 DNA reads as TGTGCCAGCAGCTTTACCGGGACAGCTAATGAAAAACTGTTTTTT.

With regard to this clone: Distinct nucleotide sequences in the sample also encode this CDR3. CDR3 bases: TGTGCCAGCTCACCCGGACAGGGAGATTCACCCCTCCACTTT. Its translation is CASSPGQGDSPLHF. This chain links TRBV18 with TRBJ1-6; 8 bases match TRBD1. Germline CDR1 is KGHSH and CDR2 is LQKENI. J lost 8 bases, V lost 3 bases, and 3 bases had no gene match. The CDR3 sequence is 14 residues long.

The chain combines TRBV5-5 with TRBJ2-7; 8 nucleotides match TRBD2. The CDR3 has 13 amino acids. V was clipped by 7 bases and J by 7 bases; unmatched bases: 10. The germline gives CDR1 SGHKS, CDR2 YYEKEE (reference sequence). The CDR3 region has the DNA TGTGCCAGCCAACTAGCGGAGGTCGGTGAGCAGTACTTC. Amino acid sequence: CASQLAEVGEQYF.